The 19 T cell receptor beta chains given below trace back to one sample, sequenced in a study of spatial heterogeneity in lung cancer. Time point described: sample taken at primary tumor resection. Whole RNA was taken from tumor, nontumor lung or frozen PBMC; it was then sequenced unsorted. One entry per CDR3 protein, called by TCRdb with MiXCR from the 5' RACE reads. Of 60,000 to 80,000 distinct CDR3 sequences listed, roughly 14% were seen once; the top ten hold more than 7%. The specimen comprised PBMCs, sampled at surgery. These receptors originate from a male donor with early-stage non-small cell lung cancer.

This clonotype was found a few times. This sequence joins TRBV10-3 and TRBJ1-1; D remains unclear. The CDR3 consists of 14 residues. Trimming removed 4 bases at V and 0 bases at J, with 9 bases between. Per germline, CDR1 ENHRY and CDR2 SYGVKD. The CDR3 nucleotides are TGTGCCATCAGTGTTGGAGGTTTGAACACTGAAGCTTTCTTT. It specifies CAISVGGLNTEAFF.

This clonotype has more than one count but fewer than ten. This rearrangement joins TRBV5-1 to TRBJ2-3, with 7 bases fitting TRBD1. V was pared by 4 bases and J by 3 bases, with 5 bases of the junction left unmatched. Germline V gene lookup returns CDR1 SGHRS and CDR2 YFSETQ. This CDR3 spans 14 amino acids. For the CDR3, the DNA is TGCGCCAGCAGCGAGGGGACAGCTACAGATACGCAGTATTTT. Translated, it gives CASSEGTATDTQYF.

In regard to this clonotype: Lacking the conserved final phenylalanine or tryptophan, this CDR3 likely reflects a read error. The rearrangement joins TRBV4-3 to TRBJ1-1; D call uncertain. This CDR3 has 14 residues. Germline V gene data show CDR1 as LGHNA and CDR2 as YSLEER. The V end lost 1 base, the J end lost 5 bases, and 11 bases lay between the germline ends. The CDR3: CASSQVGRETEAFS. In DNA, the CDR3 is TGCGCCAGCAGCCAAGTCGGCCGGGAAACTGAAGCTTTCTCT.

This clonotype has more than one count but fewer than ten. The chain is built from TRBV7-2 and TRBJ1-1; no firm D call. The germline V and J ends were trimmed by 7 bases and 4 bases, with 16 bases remaining between them. Looked up from germline, CDR1 is SGHTA and CDR2 is FQGNSA. CDR3 length: 14 amino acids. The CDR3 nucleotides read TGTGCCAGCACACAAAACTCAGGCGGCACTGAAGCTTTCTTT. It is translated as CASTQNSGGTEAFF.

This clonotype has ten or more counts. This rearrangement joins TRBV20-1 to TRBJ1-5, with 9 bases aligning to TRBD1. The J segment lost 11 bases and the V segment lost 6 bases, leaving 8 bases of the junction unmatched. The V gene's germline CDR1 is DFQATT and CDR2 SNEGSKA (reference sequence). This CDR3 contains 12 residues. CDR3 nucleotides: TGCAGTGCAGGGACAGGGACCAGGGCCCAGCATTTT. Its translation is CSAGTGTRAQHF.

The chain is built from TRBV5-6 and TRBJ2-7; D remains unclear. The germline V gene encodes CDR1 SGHDT and CDR2 YYEEEE. The CDR3 spans 14 residues. Trimming cost V 3 bases and J 0 bases, with 10 bases left between them. The CDR3 is CASSSGPGSYEQYF. In DNA, the CDR3 is TGTGCCAGCAGCTCCGGACCAGGCTCCTACGAGCAGTACTTC.

The rearrangement uses TRBV7-8 and TRBJ2-7; the D gene could be TRBD1 or TRBD2 (5 bases each). Germline CDR1 reads SGHVS; CDR2 reads FQNEAQ. This CDR3 has 15 residues. Trimming left V 5 bases short and J 3 bases short, with 17 bases between. CDR3 coding DNA: TGTGCCAGCAGCACTTTAGCAGGGACCCTCTACGAGCAGTACTTC. Translated, it gives CASSTLAGTLYEQYF.

This clonotype was picked up a small number of times. The V call is TRBV10-3, the J call TRBJ2-1; D is uncertain. Looked up from germline, CDR1 is ENHRY and CDR2 is SYGVKD. Trimming removed 6 bases from V and 6 bases from J, with 9 bases in between. The CDR3 contains 12 residues. This CDR3 reads CAIRGPPNEQFF. CDR3 coding DNA: TGTGCCATCAGAGGACCTCCCAATGAGCAGTTCTTC.

This clonotype was observed many times. The chain uses TRBV18 and TRBJ2-7; D not certain. Trimming took off 3 bases at V and 4 bases at J, with 13 bases between the two ends. Germline-derived CDR1 and CDR2 are KGHSH and LQKENI. The CDR3 loop spans 14 amino acids. The CDR3 coding sequence is TGTGCCAGCTCACCCCAGGCGGCACTATACGAGCAGTACTTC. Translated, it gives CASSPQAALYEQYF. Drawing the rest from reference TRBV18 and TRBJ2-7, the complete variable domain is NAGVMQNPRHLVRRRGQEARLRCSPMKGHSHVYWYRQLPEEGLKFMVYLQKENIIDESGMPKERFSAEFPKEGPSILRIQQVVRGDSAAYFCASSPQAALYEQYFGPGTRLTVT.

This clonotype appeared many times. The chain carries TRBV11-2 and TRBJ2-2; D is ambiguous. CDR1 is SGHAT and CDR2 is FQNNGV in the germline V gene. The CDR3 totals 12 residues. Trimming left V 2 bases short and J 6 bases short, with 4 bases between. The CDR3 is CASSLLAGELFF. CDR3 bases: TGTGCCAGCAGCTTATTGGCCGGGGAGCTGTTTTTT.

The sample holds many counts of this clonotype. The CDR3: CASSQVPGPGNQPQHF. In DNA form, the CDR3 reads TGCGCCAGCAGCCAAGTGCCAGGGCCGGGCAATCAGCCCCAGCATTTT. The V and J genes are TRBV4-1 and TRBJ1-5, with a possible D match to TRBD1 (5 bases). Germline V lookup: CDR1 MGHRA, CDR2 YSYEKL. V lost 1 base to trimming and J lost 2 bases, with 12 bases between them. The length of the CDR3 is 16 residues.

The sample holds a few counts of this clonotype. The chain has TRBV14 and TRBJ1-1; D is unresolved. Per the germline V gene, CDR1 is SGHDN and CDR2 is FVKESK. This CDR3 has 15 amino acids. Trimming stripped 4 bases from V and 3 bases from J, with 15 bases between. This chain's CDR3 is CASSLWARADTEAFF. CDR3 in DNA: TGTGCCAGCAGCCTTTGGGCTAGGGCAGACACTGAAGCTTTCTTT.

The J gene is TRBJ1-1, the V gene TRBV7-9, with 7 nucleotides matching TRBD1. Germline trimming cut 3 bases from V and 3 bases from J; bases unmatched to any gene: 4. Germline CDR1 reads SEHNR; CDR2 reads FQNEAQ (reference sequence). This CDR3 contains 14 residues. The CDR3 loop reads CASSFGQADTEAFF. The CDR3 DNA sequence: TGTGCCAGCAGCTTCGGACAGGCGGACACTGAAGCTTTCTTT.

This chain links TRBV24-1 with TRBJ2-1, with 7 bases matching TRBD2. After removal of 4 bases from V and 3 bases from J, the junction contained 14 bases not matched to a gene. Germline CDR1 is KGHDR and CDR2 is SFDVKD. This CDR3 has 18 amino acids. The CDR3: CATSDPVPASGDYNEQFF. In DNA, the CDR3 is TGTGCCACCAGTGACCCCGTACCTGCTAGCGGAGACTACAATGAGCAGTTCTTC.

This clonotype was recorded many times. The chain employs TRBV27 and TRBJ1-2; 7 bases are a match to TRBD1. Germline CDR1 is MNHEY and CDR2 is SMNVEV (reference sequence). The CDR3 is 15 amino acids. V lost 7 bases to trimming and J lost 4 bases; unmatched junction nucleotides: 12. CDR3 coding DNA: TGTGCCAGCACCCTCCGGTCGGGACAGCTCTATGGCTACACCTTC. Its translation: CASTLRSGQLYGYTF.

This chain joins TRBV12-3 or TRBV12-4 and TRBJ1-1; D remains unclear. The CDR3 has 14 residues. The V end was cut by 7 bases, the J end by 2 bases, with 14 bases between. CDR3 coding DNA: TGTGCCAGCACCTCCGGACCGACAAACACTGAAGCTTTCTTT. Its protein product is CASTSGPTNTEAFF.

This clonotype was counted a few times. The V and J genes are TRBV4-2 and TRBJ2-1; 9 nucleotides match TRBD2. J lost 2 bases, V lost 4 bases, and 6 bases had no gene match. This CDR3 contains 16 residues. Germline lookup yields CDR1 LGHNA and CDR2 YNFKEQ. The CDR3 region is CASSLDPSGAYNEQFF. The CDR3 nucleotides read TGTGCCAGCAGCCTCGATCCTAGCGGGGCCTACAATGAGCAGTTCTTC.

This clonotype appeared many times. The chain is built from TRBV5-4 and TRBJ2-3, with D possibly being TRBD2 (6 bases). V lost 0 bases to trimming and J lost 2 bases, with 13 bases between them. Germline-derived CDR1 and CDR2 are SGHNT and YYREEE (reference sequence). The CDR3 has 16 amino acids. The CDR3 region has the DNA TGTGCCAGCAGCTTGGGTGCGGGATTGGTCACAGATACGCAGTATTTT. Residues: CASSLGAGLVTDTQYF.

The chain links TRBV6-4 to TRBJ1-6; D is perhaps TRBD1 (6 bases). CDR3 length equals 17 residues. Per germline, CDR1 MRHNA and CDR2 SNTAGT. Trimming left V 5 bases short and J 0 bases short, with 14 bases between. This CDR3 is CASSFGQTLSYNSPLHF. The CDR3 nucleotides read TGTGCCAGCAGTTTTGGACAGACGCTCTCCTATAATTCACCCCTCCACTTT.